The entry that follows covers one T cell receptor (beta chain) sequence. The data stem from a study of PD-L1 blockade in urothelial cancer. Specified time point: peripheral blood 6 weeks after treatment start. The protocol was immunoSEQ multiplex PCR, while the TCRdb copy is restricted to in-frame clones and leaves out a portion. The sample holds about 44,000 clones, 91% seen once. The TCR sequence derives from a man aged 65 to 85 with urothelial cancer. Specimen: PBMCs, collected around atezolizumab (anti-PD-L1) treatment.

CDR3 bases: TGTGCCAGTAGTATCATGGAAGCGGAGACCCAGTACTTC. Protein: CASSIMEAETQYF. The chain recombines TRBV19 with TRBJ2-5; D gene uncertain. Looked up from germline, CDR1 is LNHDA and CDR2 is SQIVND (reference sequence). This CDR3 spans 13 amino acids. The V and J ends lost 3 bases and 5 bases respectively, with 10 bases between them.